This note documents a single TCR beta chain sequence. Its cognate antigen is unknown. Documented treatment: around 19 received Ad26.COV2.S at low or high dose, single or two shots; a few received placebo; per-sample allocation not given. Specimens were obtained on day 63 following the first vaccine or placebo injection. The CDR3 sequence is 12 residues long. Per germline, CDR1 SGHNT and CDR2 YENEEA. Trimming left V 2 bases short and J 10 bases short, with 11 bases between. The data derive from a study of Ad26.COV2.S vaccination and SARS-CoV-2 variants. Study-level background: As a participant in COV1001, the donor was in the Ad26.COV2.S trial arm. Intramuscularly, Ad26.COV2.S was given either once or twice, 56 days apart.

Assay used: immunoSEQ multiplex PCR; TCRdb lists only in-frame clones, some missing. The repertoire holds about 400,000 clones, with about nine tenths as singletons. The study, taken as a whole, reports: Total T cell responses may have been underestimated by the TCR breadth and depth analyses. In vaccinated individuals, spike-specific CD8+ and CD4+ T cell responses reportedly displayed substantial breadth.

The clonotype was recovered from a person aged 18-60 years who received the Ad26.COV2.S COVID-19 vaccine or a placebo. The sample here was peripheral blood, taken in a trial of Ad26.COV2.S vaccine versus placebo. The J gene is TRBJ1-1, the V gene TRBV11-3; D call uncertain. The chain's CDR3 is CASSLYGRGAFF. The DNA for the CDR3 is TGTGCCAGCAGCTTATACGGTCGTGGAGCTTTCTTT.